One sample yielded the 12 T cell receptor beta chains listed below, sequenced in a study of T cells in Graves' hyperthyroidism and ophthalmopathy. RNA transcripts were the template for amplifying TCR beta CDR3 regions. In the first-round RT-PCR of the TCR CDR3, the HTBI primer set was used. TCRdb re-called the multiplex PCR reads through MiXCR, storing one row per CDR3 protein. This sample yields some 420,000 distinct CDR3 sequences, of which roughly an eighth are seen a single time; about 5% belongs to the top ten. Sequencing was carried out using blood. The receptors come from a woman aged 18-29 years with Graves' hyperthyroidism.

This clonotype was recorded many times. The genes are TRBV27 and TRBJ1-1, with D possibly being TRBD1 (6 bases). The ends were cut back, 6 bases at V and 3 bases at J, with 11 bases in the middle. CDR1 and CDR2 (germline): MNHEY, SMNVEV (reference sequence). The CDR3 loop spans 13 amino acids. The CDR3 loop is CASREQGYTEAFF. CDR3 sequence (DNA): TGTGCCAGCAGAGAACAGGGTTACACTGAAGCTTTCTTT.

The J gene is TRBJ1-5, the V gene TRBV30; D is unresolved. This CDR3 contains 14 residues. Deletions cut 1 base from V and 10 bases from J, with 17 bases between. CDR1 GTSNPN and CDR2 SVGIG come from the germline V gene (reference sequence). The CDR3 DNA follows: TGTGCCTGGAGTGAAGGCCAAGGCCTCGTCCCCCAGCATTTT. It codes for CAWSEGQGLVPQHF. The full variable domain, rest sourced from reference TRBV30 and TRBJ1-5, is SQTIHQWPATLVQPVGSPLSLECTVEGTSNPNLYWYRQAAGRGLQLLFYSVGIGQISSEVPQNLSASRPQDRQFILSSKKLLLSDSGFYLCAWSEGQGLVPQHFGDGTRLSIL.

The chain uses TRBV7-6 and TRBJ2-1, with D unclear. V gave up 6 bases and J gave up 5 bases, with 20 bases separating them. This CDR3 region has 16 residues. Germline CDR1 and CDR2: SGHVS and FNYEAQ. The chain's CDR3 is CASRRTPGNTDNEQFF. CDR3 nucleotide sequence: TGTGCCAGCAGACGAACACCAGGAAATACGGACAATGAGCAGTTCTTC.

The table lists this clonotype with many counts. The chain links TRBV13 to TRBJ2-3, with 10 nucleotides matching TRBD2. The germline gives CDR1 PRHDT, CDR2 FYEKMQ (reference sequence). V dropped 4 bases and J dropped 2; count of bases not matched to a gene: 3. The CDR3 is made up of 15 amino acids. The CDR3 here is CASSSTSGFTDTQYF. CDR3 sequence (DNA): TGTGCCAGCAGCTCGACTAGCGGGTTCACAGATACGCAGTATTTT.

This clonotype was recorded at least ten times. The rearrangement joins TRBV5-5 to TRBJ1-4; D not resolved. Looked up from germline, CDR1 is SGHKS and CDR2 is YYEKEE (reference sequence). The V and J ends lost 3 bases and 6 bases respectively, with 6 bases between them. This CDR3 has 12 residues. CDR3 protein: CASSWEDEKLFF. DNA for the CDR3: TGTGCCAGCAGCTGGGAAGATGAAAAACTGTTTTTT.

This clonotype was recorded many times. V gene TRBV27 combines with J gene TRBJ2-7, with 7 bases fitting TRBD2. This CDR3 has 15 residues. Germline CDR1 reads MNHEY; CDR2 reads SMNVEV (reference sequence). J lost 3 bases, V lost 3 bases, and 8 bases had no gene match. The CDR3 region is CASSFSSGRHYEQYF. The CDR3 region has the DNA TGTGCCAGCAGTTTCTCCTCCGGGAGGCACTACGAGCAGTACTTC.

J is TRBJ1-2 and V is TRBV6-1, with 9 bases that match TRBD1. This CDR3 spans 16 amino acids. After removal of 5 bases from V and 6 bases from J, the junction contained 13 bases not matched to a gene. Germline V gene sequence: CDR1 MNHNS, CDR2 SASEGT. In DNA form, the CDR3 reads TGTGCCAGCAGTCGCGGGACAGGGATAGCGTCGGATGGCTACACCTTC. Translating it yields CASSRGTGIASDGYTF.

V usage is TRBV28 and J usage is TRBJ2-4; the D call may be TRBD1 or TRBD2 (5 bases each). The V gene's germline CDR1 is MDHEN and CDR2 SYDVKM. Deletions cut 8 bases from V and 4 bases from J, with 12 bases between. The CDR3 is made up of 13 amino acids. The chain's CDR3 is CASRGELKNIQYF. For the CDR3, the DNA is TGTGCCAGCCGAGGGGAACTTAAAAACATTCAGTACTTC.

The chain joins TRBV28 to TRBJ1-4, with D hard to call. Per germline, CDR1 MDHEN and CDR2 SYDVKM. The V end lost 7 bases, the J end lost 7 bases, and 10 bases lay between the germline ends. This CDR3 has 12 amino acids. CDR3 nucleotide sequence: TGTGCCAGCACCACAGCCCCTGAAAAACTGTTTTTT. This encodes CASTTAPEKLFF.

This clonotype showed up many times. The CDR3 spells CASSYIGPNTEAFF. As DNA, the CDR3 is TGTGCCAGCAGTTACATTGGGCCAAACACTGAAGCTTTCTTT. This chain joins TRBV6-2 or TRBV6-3 and TRBJ1-1; D is uncertain. This CDR3 comprises 14 residues. The germline V gene encodes CDR1 MNHEY and CDR2 SVGEGT. The V gene lost 2 bases and the J gene lost 2 bases, with 9 bases spanning the gap.

V is TRBV30 and J is TRBJ1-6; D not certain. The CDR3 spans 12 residues. From germline, CDR1 is GTSNPN and CDR2 SVGIG (reference sequence). V lost 4 bases and J lost 4, with 5 bases in between. CDR3 residues: CAWTDYNSPLHF. Written as DNA, the CDR3 is TGTGCCTGGACAGATTATAATTCACCCCTCCACTTT.

A few counts support this clonotype. The rearrangement uses TRBV19 and TRBJ2-2, with D uncertain. V was shortened by 3 bases and J by 1 base, with 3 bases between the two germline ends. This CDR3 has 13 residues. Looked up from germline, CDR1 is LNHDA and CDR2 is SQIVND (reference sequence). In DNA form, the CDR3 reads TGTGCCAGTAGTATGAGGAACACCGGGGAGCTGTTTTTT. Its translation: CASSMRNTGELFF.